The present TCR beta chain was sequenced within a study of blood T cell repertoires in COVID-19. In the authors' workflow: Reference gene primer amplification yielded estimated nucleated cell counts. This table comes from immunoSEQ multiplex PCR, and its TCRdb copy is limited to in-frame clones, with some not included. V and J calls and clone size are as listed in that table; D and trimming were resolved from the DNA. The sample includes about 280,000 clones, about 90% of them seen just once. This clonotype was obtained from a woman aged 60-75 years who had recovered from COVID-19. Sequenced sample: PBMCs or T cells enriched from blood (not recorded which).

Written as DNA, the CDR3 is TGCGCCAGCAGTGATTGGACAGGGCCCTACGAGCAGTACTTC. It yields the protein CASSDWTGPYEQYF. The rearrangement joins TRBV10-2 to TRBJ2-7; 8 bases fit TRBD1. Trimming at V came to 3 bases and at J to 2 bases, leaving 3 bases not matched to a gene. Germline loops: CDR1 WSHSY, CDR2 SAAADI. CDR3 length equals 14 residues.